This T cell receptor (beta chain) was obtained from a study of blood T cells in healthy people across ages. Primed by a sample-barcoded 5' primer and a J-beta primer mix, a second PCR proceeded for roughly 7 to 12 cycles. TCRdb re-called the 5' RACE reads with MiXCR, one entry per CDR3 protein. The repertoire holds 550,000 to 750,000 distinct CDR3 sequences, with roughly 20% as singletons. Source material: blood. This sequence originates from a man between 65 and 85 years old in good health.

The CDR3 region is CSARDRWGTEAFF. DNA for the CDR3: TGCAGTGCTAGAGATCGGTGGGGGACTGAAGCTTTCTTT. The chain joins TRBV20-1 to TRBJ1-1, with D perhaps matching TRBD1 (5 bases). The V gene lost 0 bases and the J gene lost 5 bases, with 10 bases spanning the gap. CDR3 size: 13 residues. Germline V gene lookup returns CDR1 DFQATT and CDR2 SNEGSKA (reference sequence).